This TCR beta chain was sequenced for a study of control samples from healthy donors and cancer patients. Some clones are missing from TCRdb's copy, which holds only in-frame ones; the method was immunoSEQ multiplex PCR. The sample includes about 120,000 clones, about 87% seen only once; the top ten take roughly an eighth. The CDR3 runs to 14 residues. Germline V gene data show CDR1 as LGHDT and CDR2 as YNNKEL (reference sequence). V lost 2 bases and J lost 1, with 8 bases in between. Input material: blood. This receptor was obtained from a man younger than 40 in good health. The rearrangement links TRBV3-1 (or the pseudogene TRBV3-2) to TRBJ1-1, with a tentative D call TRBD1 (6 bases). The CDR3 bases are TGTGCCAGCAGCCAAACACAGGGGAACACTGAAGCTTTCTTT. Its protein product is CASSQTQGNTEAFF.